The T cell receptor (beta chain) under discussion was sequenced for a study of post-analysis software for immune sequencing data. Regarding the study as a whole: Higher frequency in patients than in controls was seen for several TRBV segments, with TRBV5-6, TRBV5-1 and TRBV20-1 among them. Compared against controls, patients with multiple sclerosis displayed significantly lower normalized Chao1 diversity.

Unique molecular identifiers had been added to the TCR beta cDNA libraries. Via MiXCR, TCRdb re-called the PCR reads, giving one row per CDR3 protein. The profile shows about 500,000 distinct CDR3 sequences, roughly 45% of them singletons. Remarks on this clonotype: Its matching antigen is unknown.

The CDR3 is 15 amino acids. Trimming cost V 8 bases and J 5 bases; bases outside gene matches: 13. Germline CDR1 is SNHLY and CDR2 is FYNNEI. The receptor was isolated from a girl between 10 and 17 years old with multiple sclerosis. The V gene is TRBV2, the J gene TRBJ2-7, with 9 positions matching TRBD1. The sequenced sample was blood. CDR3: CASRTGATYGDEQYF. As DNA, the CDR3 is TGTGCCAGCCGGACAGGGGCCACCTACGGGGACGAGCAGTACTTC.